The clone carrying this TCR beta chain was counted only a few times. The antigen remains unidentified. The source of the sample is a study of beta chain features in type 1 diabetes. Sorting of CD4+ naive, central memory, regulatory and stem cell-like memory cells was performed via CD45RO/CCR7/CD25/CD127/CD95/CD27. Study observations and caveats: Type 1 diabetes patients showed a moderate but significant shortening of TCRB CDR3s in all four CD4+ subsets. The similarity of naive, central memory and Treg TCRB repertoires appeared greater among patients than among healthy donors.

Every isolated RNA sample was fully reverse transcribed, so sequencing captured expressed TCRB transcripts. There were some 3.6 million reads on average in the naive, central memory and regulatory T cell samples. This table comes from immunoSEQ multiplex PCR, and its TCRdb copy is limited to in-frame clones, with some not included. The sample consists of around 160,000 clones, under 60% of them appearing once. Sequencing was carried out using Tregs from blood. This receptor was identified in a man between 18 and 35 years old in good health.

The CDR3 reads CASTPRGHTQYF. The CDR3 region has the DNA TGTGCCAGCACCCCCCGGGGTCATACGCAGTATTTT. The chain employs TRBV28 and TRBJ2-3; D is perhaps TRBD2 (5 bases). The CDR3 contains 12 residues. Trimming took 7 bases from V and 7 from J, leaving 12 bases between them. CDR1 and CDR2 from the germline V gene are MDHEN and SYDVKM.